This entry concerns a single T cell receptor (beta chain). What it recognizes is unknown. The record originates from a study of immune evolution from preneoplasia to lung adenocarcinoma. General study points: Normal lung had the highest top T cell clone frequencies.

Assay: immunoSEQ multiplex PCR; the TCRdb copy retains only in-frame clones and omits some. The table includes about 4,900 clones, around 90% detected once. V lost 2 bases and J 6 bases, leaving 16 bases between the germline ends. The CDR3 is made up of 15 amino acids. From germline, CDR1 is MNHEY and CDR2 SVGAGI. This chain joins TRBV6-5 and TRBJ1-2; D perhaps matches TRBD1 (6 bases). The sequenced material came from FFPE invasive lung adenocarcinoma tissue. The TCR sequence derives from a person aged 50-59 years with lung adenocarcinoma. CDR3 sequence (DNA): TGTGCCAGCAGTTACGCGACAGGAGCTCGCGATGGCTACACCTTC. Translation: CASSYATGARDGYTF.